This T cell receptor beta chain emerged from a study of cytotoxic CD8 clonotypes in ibrutinib-treated CLL. This clone showed up just once. Sequenced by immunoSEQ multiplex PCR; TCRdb stores in-frame clones only, minus some. The sample yields more than 45,000 clones, 70% to 90% seen once. Sequencing was performed on PBMCs, taken after 24 months of ibrutinib treatment. The receptor's source is a human donor with chronic lymphocytic leukemia.

Written as DNA, the CDR3 is TGCAGCGTTGAATTGACAGATTATGGCTACACCTTC. Amino acids: CSVELTDYGYTF. V gene TRBV29-1 combines with J gene TRBJ1-2, with D maybe TRBD1 (5 bases). V lost 2 bases and J lost 5, with 9 bases in between. Germline CDR1 SQVTM, CDR2 ANQGSEA. The CDR3 totals 12 residues.